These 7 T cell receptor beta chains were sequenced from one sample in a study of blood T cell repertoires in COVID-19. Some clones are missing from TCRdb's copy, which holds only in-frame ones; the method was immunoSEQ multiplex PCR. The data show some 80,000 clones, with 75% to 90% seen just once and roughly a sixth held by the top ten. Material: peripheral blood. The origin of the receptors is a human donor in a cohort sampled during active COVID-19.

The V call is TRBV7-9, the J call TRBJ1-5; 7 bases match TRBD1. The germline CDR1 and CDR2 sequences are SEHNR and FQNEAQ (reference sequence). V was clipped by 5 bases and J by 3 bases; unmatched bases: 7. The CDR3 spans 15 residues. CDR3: CASSPTGTSNQPQHF. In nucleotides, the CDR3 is TGTGCCAGCAGCCCGACAGGGACTTCCAATCAGCCCCAGCATTTT.

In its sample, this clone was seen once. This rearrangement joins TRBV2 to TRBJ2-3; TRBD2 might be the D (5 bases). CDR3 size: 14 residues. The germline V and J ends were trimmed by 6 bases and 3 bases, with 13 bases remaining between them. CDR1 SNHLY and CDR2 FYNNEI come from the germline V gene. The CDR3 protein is CASSTEVRTDTQYF. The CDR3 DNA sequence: TGTGCCAGCAGCACGGAGGTGAGAACAGATACGCAGTATTTT.

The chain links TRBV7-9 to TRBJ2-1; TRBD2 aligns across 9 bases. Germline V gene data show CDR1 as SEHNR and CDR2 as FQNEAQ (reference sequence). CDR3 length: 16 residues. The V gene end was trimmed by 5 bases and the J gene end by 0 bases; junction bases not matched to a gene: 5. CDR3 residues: CASSRIAGASYNEQFF. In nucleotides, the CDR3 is TGTGCCAGCAGCCGCATAGCGGGAGCCTCCTACAATGAGCAGTTCTTC.

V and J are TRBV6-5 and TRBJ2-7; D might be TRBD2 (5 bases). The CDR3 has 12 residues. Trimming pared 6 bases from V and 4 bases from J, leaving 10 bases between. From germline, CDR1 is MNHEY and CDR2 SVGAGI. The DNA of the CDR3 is TGTGCCAGCAGCGGAGCGGCGTACGAGCAGTACTTC. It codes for CASSGAAYEQYF.

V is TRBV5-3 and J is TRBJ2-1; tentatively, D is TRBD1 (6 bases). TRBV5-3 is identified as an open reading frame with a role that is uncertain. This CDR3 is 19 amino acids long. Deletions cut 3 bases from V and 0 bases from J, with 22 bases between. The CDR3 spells CARSSGHIPMNSSYNEQFF. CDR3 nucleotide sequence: TGTGCCAGAAGCTCGGGACATATCCCAATGAACAGCTCCTACAATGAGCAGTTCTTC.

This chain's CDR3 is CASSRGLAGRGSYEQYF. The CDR3 DNA reads as TGCGCCAGCAGCCGGGGACTAGCGGGGCGGGGCTCCTACGAGCAGTACTTC. V is TRBV4-1 and J is TRBJ2-7; 13 bases are shared with TRBD2. The germline gives CDR1 MGHRA, CDR2 YSYEKL. This CDR3 has 17 amino acids. V was clipped by 4 bases and J by 0 bases; unmatched bases: 6.

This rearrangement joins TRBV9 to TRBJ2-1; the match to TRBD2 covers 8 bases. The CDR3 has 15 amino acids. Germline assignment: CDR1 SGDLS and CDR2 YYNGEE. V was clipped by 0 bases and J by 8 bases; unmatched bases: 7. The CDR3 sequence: CASSVGLAGSHEQFF. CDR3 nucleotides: TGTGCCAGCAGCGTAGGGTTAGCGGGATCCCATGAGCAGTTCTTC.